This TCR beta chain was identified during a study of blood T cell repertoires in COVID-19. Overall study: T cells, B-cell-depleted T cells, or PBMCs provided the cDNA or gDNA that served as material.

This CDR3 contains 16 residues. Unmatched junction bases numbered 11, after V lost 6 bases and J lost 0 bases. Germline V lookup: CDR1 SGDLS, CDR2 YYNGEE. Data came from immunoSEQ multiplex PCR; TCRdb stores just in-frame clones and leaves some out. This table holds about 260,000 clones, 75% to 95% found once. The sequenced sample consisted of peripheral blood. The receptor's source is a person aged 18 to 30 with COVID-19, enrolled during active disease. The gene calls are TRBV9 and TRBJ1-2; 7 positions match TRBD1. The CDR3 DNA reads TGTGCCAGCAACCGGGACAGTCTTACTTCTAACTATGGCTACACCTTC. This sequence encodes CASNRDSLTSNYGYTF.